The 4 T cell receptor beta chains given below trace back to one sample, sequenced in a study of graft-versus-host responses after intestinal transplantation (TCRdb year 2021). No antigen has been identified for these receptors. Receptor amplification or capture employed the immunoSEQ multiplex PCR assay. TCRdb mirrors the immuneACCESS table, restricted to in-frame sequences. Some clones are absent from its copies; in checked studies, under half trace to an unresolved V gene, and the reason for the others is unknown. The sample yields around 88,000 clones; around four fifths were counted once. Of the sample, about a sixth falls within the top ten clones. What the time point label conveys for this sample: cells obtained before transplantation from donor or recipient. The material sequenced was unstimulated CD8+ T cells sorted from spleen or lymph node cells, taken before intestinal transplant. All receptors derive from a human donor who received an intestinal transplant.

The genes are TRBV19 and TRBJ2-7; TRBD2 matches 11 bases. Germline V gene lookup returns CDR1 LNHDA and CDR2 SQIVND (reference sequence). The CDR3 sequence is 16 residues long. The trim removed 8 bases at V and 3 bases at J, leaving 12 bases unmatched. The CDR3 sequence: CASGTPGTSGSYEQYF. The CDR3 nucleotides read TGTGCCAGTGGTACACCCGGTACTAGCGGGAGCTACGAGCAGTACTTC.

The genes are TRBV11-2 and TRBJ2-5; D unresolved. V was pared by 0 bases and J by 1 base, with 6 bases between. The CDR3 runs 14 residues. Germline V gives CDR1 SGHAT, CDR2 FQNNGV. Written as DNA, the CDR3 is TGTGCCAGCAGCTTAGACGAAGGCCAAGAGACCCAGTACTTC. Translation gives CASSLDEGQETQYF.

The rearrangement joins TRBV13 to TRBJ1-1, with D possibly TRBD1 on 5 matching bases. V shed 2 bases and J shed 3 bases, with 13 bases lying between them. From germline, CDR1 is PRHDT and CDR2 FYEKMQ (reference sequence). This CDR3 is built from 15 residues. Here the CDR3 DNA reads TGTGCCAGCAGCTTAATTATGGGGGTGCACACTGAAGCTTTCTTT. Translation gives CASSLIMGVHTEAFF. Using reference TRBV13 and TRBJ1-1 for the parts outside the CDR3, the full variable domain is AAGVIQSPRHLIKEKRETATLKCYPIPRHDTVYWYQQGPGQDPQFLISFYEKMQSDKGSIPDRFSAQQFSDYHSELNMSSLELGDSALYFCASSLIMGVHTEAFFGQGTRLTVV.

This clone was counted a few times. This sequence joins TRBV4-1 and TRBJ2-7; 7 positions agree with TRBD2. The V and J ends lost 4 bases and 2 bases, in that order; junction bases with no gene match: 11. This CDR3 has 16 amino acids. Per germline, CDR1 MGHRA and CDR2 YSYEKL. The chain's CDR3 is CASSPSMLAVTYEQYF. In DNA, the CDR3 is TGCGCCAGCAGCCCCTCTATGCTAGCGGTTACCTACGAGCAGTACTTC.